This TCR beta chain was retrieved from a study of response to subunit inactivated influenza vaccine. Study-wide results and caveats: The authors proposed limited new T cell recruitment per seasonal influenza vaccination.

As concerns this clonotype: Its antigen is not known.

TCRdb re-derived calls from the RT-PCR reads in MiXCR, one entry per CDR3 protein. The sample consists of approximately 570,000 distinct CDR3 sequences, approximately 7.7% of them appearing once. The sample consisted of PBMCs from blood, taken 23 months after vaccination. This receptor was taken from a man aged 50 to 75 who received an inactivated influenza vaccine.

CDR3 protein: CASSLQGIAYGYTF. In nucleotides, the CDR3 is TGTGCCAGCAGTCTACAGGGGATTGCCTATGGCTACACCTTC. V usage is TRBV12-3 or TRBV12-4 and J usage is TRBJ1-2; 7 nucleotides match TRBD1. This CDR3 spans 14 amino acids. V lost 5 bases, J lost 4 bases, and 7 bases stayed unmatched.